This T cell receptor (beta chain) stems from a study of shared clonotypes between healthy human individuals. General observations from the study: An anticipated effect of sequencing depth on clonotype sharing among donors was recognized. Collection of samples was limited to blood; tissue repertoires likely differ.

As to this clone: Its antigen remains unidentified.

Naive CD8 cells lacked CD45RO and underwent positive selection for CCR7, leaving out terminally differentiated effector memory CD45RA+ cells. Each PCR replicate from the sorted subsets contained around 0.2 ug DNA, which is about 31,000 T cell genomes. Produced via immunoSEQ multiplex PCR; TCRdb's table is partial and in-frame only. The profile shows hundreds of thousands of clones, around 95% of them singletons. This CDR3 region has 12 residues. Germline CDR1 is LNHNV and CDR2 is YYDKDF (reference sequence). V was shortened by 3 bases and J by 8 bases, with 8 bases between the two germline ends. Sequenced: naive CD8+ T cells sorted from blood. The receptor was derived from a woman aged 25 to 39 in good health. The genes are TRBV15 and TRBJ2-1, with D uncertain. This chain's CDR3 is CATSSLSDEQFF. For the CDR3, the DNA is TGTGCCACCAGCAGTCTGAGCGATGAGCAGTTCTTC.